The table lists the clone carrying this TCR beta chain with a few counts. The data were taken from a study of blood T cell repertoires in COVID-19. About the research overall: PBMCs, B-cell-depleted T cells, or T cells were the source of the cDNA or gDNA that made up the material.

Original methodology: It was from reference gene primer amplification that nucleated cell counts were estimated. Method: immunoSEQ multiplex PCR; TCRdb's copy keeps in-frame clones and lacks some. That table furnishes V, J and clone size, whereas the DNA furnished D and trimming. The sample includes 350,000 to 550,000 clones, nearly 90% of them seen just once. V dropped 0 bases and J dropped 3; count of bases not matched to a gene: 9. The CDR3 contains 18 residues. The V gene's germline CDR1 is SGHTS and CDR2 YDEGEE. The material sequenced was PBMCs or T cells enriched from blood (not recorded which). The genes are TRBV5-8 and TRBJ1-5, with TRBD1 matching over 10 bases. The clonotype was recovered from a woman younger than 30 with acute COVID-19. The CDR3 here is CASSLGSRQGAYNQPQHF. CDR3 nucleotides: TGTGCCAGCAGCTTGGGCTCCAGACAGGGGGCGTACAATCAGCCCCAGCATTTT.